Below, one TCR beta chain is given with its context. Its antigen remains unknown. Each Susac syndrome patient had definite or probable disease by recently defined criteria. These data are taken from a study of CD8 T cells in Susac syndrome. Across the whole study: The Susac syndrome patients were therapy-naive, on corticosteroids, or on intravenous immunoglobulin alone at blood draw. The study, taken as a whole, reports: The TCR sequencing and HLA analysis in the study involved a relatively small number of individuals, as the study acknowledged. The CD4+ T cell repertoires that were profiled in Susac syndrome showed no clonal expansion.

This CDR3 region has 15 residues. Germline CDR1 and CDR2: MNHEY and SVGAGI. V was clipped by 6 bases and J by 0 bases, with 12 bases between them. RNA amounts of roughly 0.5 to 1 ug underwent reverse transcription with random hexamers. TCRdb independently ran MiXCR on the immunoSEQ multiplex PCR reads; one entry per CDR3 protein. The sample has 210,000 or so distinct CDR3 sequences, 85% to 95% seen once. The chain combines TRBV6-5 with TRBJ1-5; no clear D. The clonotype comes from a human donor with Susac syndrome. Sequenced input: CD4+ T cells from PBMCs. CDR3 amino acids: CASSRTPYSNQPQHF. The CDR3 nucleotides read TGTGCCAGCAGCCGTACACCTTATAGCAATCAGCCCCAGCATTTT.